One sample yielded the 27 T cell receptor beta chains listed below, sequenced in a study of a mutant IDH1 vaccine in newly diagnosed glioma. Method: immunoSEQ multiplex PCR; TCRdb's copy keeps in-frame clones and lacks some. The data hold about 54,000 clones, with less than 90% observed a single time. The sample's time point: week 35, safety follow-up. The investigators gave 300 ug of mutant IDH1 20-mer peptide in each vaccine dose, together with topical imiquimod. Antigens for these TCRs are unknown. The material sequenced was PBMCs, taken from a glioma patient whose treatment included an IDH1 peptide vaccine. Receptor source: a woman aged 18-29 years with glioma.

This chain connects TRBV27 to TRBJ2-7, with 8 bases identical to TRBD2. The germline gives CDR1 MNHEY, CDR2 SMNVEV (reference sequence). The CDR3 length is 14 residues. J gave up 2 bases and V 5 bases, and 5 bases lay outside the gene matches. The CDR3 region is CASSATSVAYEQYF. CDR3 in DNA: TGTGCCAGCAGTGCGACTAGCGTAGCCTACGAGCAGTACTTC.

The V gene is TRBV5-1, the J gene TRBJ2-5, with TRBD2 matching 11 bases. J gave up 2 bases and V 0 bases, and 15 bases lay outside the gene matches. The CDR3 contains 20 residues. Germline V CDR1 and CDR2: SGHRS, YFSETQ. The CDR3 DNA is TGCGCCAGCAGCTTGGTATTTAGCGGGGGGGCCATAAGAGGTCAAGAGACCCAGTACTTC. Protein sequence: CASSLVFSGGAIRGQETQYF.

This chain uses TRBV27 with TRBJ1-6; TRBD1 might be the D (5 bases). CDR1 and CDR2 from the germline V gene are MNHEY and SMNVEV (reference sequence). This CDR3 contains 13 residues. The ends were cut back, 2 bases at V and 8 bases at J, with 7 bases in the middle. In DNA, the CDR3 is TGTGCCAGCAGTTTAGACAGCTATTCACCCCTCCACTTT. Its protein is CASSLDSYSPLHF.

The rearrangement uses TRBV29-1 and TRBJ2-3, with D uncertain. CDR3 length: 13 amino acids. V was trimmed by 0 bases and J by 12 bases, leaving 16 bases between them. The germline gives CDR1 SQVTM, CDR2 ANQGSEA. In DNA, the CDR3 is TGCAGCGTTGAAGACGGGCGTATACGTGCCCAGTATTTT. Its translation: CSVEDGRIRAQYF.

This chain joins TRBV9 and TRBJ1-4; tentative D call: TRBD1 (5 bases). Germline V gene data show CDR1 as SGDLS and CDR2 as YYNGEE. The CDR3 length is 15 residues. V was cut by 2 bases and J by 0 bases, with 8 bases left in between. Written as DNA, the CDR3 is TGTGCCAGCAGCGTTCGGGGGTCAACTAATGAAAAACTGTTTTTT. Encoded protein: CASSVRGSTNEKLFF.

This chain joins TRBV5-4 and TRBJ2-2; D is perhaps TRBD2 (6 bases). In germline, CDR1 is SGHNT, CDR2 YYREEE (reference sequence). The V gene lost 5 bases and the J gene lost 2 bases, with 10 bases spanning the gap. The CDR3 spans 14 residues. CDR3 in amino acids: CASSSTSNTGELFF. The CDR3 DNA reads as TGTGCCAGCAGTTCGACTAGTAACACCGGGGAGCTGTTTTTT.

The chain is built from TRBV7-6 and TRBJ1-2, with D possibly being TRBD1 (6 bases). Germline V lookup: CDR1 SGHVS, CDR2 FNYEAQ. The CDR3 loop spans 12 amino acids. Trimming pared 4 bases from V and 7 bases from J, leaving 10 bases between. In DNA, the CDR3 is TGTGCCAGCAGCTCCCACAGGGTTGGCTACACCTTC. It encodes CASSSHRVGYTF.

This chain uses TRBV6-5 with TRBJ1-5, with 9 bases fitting TRBD1. Germline V gene sequence: CDR1 MNHEY, CDR2 SVGAGI. CDR3 size: 15 residues. The V and J ends lost 6 bases and 1 base, in that order; junction bases with no gene match: 4. The CDR3 sequence: CASSQDRGSNQPQHF. The CDR3 DNA is TGTGCCAGCAGCCAGGACAGGGGCAGCAATCAGCCCCAGCATTTT.

This chain connects TRBV11-2 to TRBJ2-1, with D possibly matching TRBD2 (5 bases). Germline-derived CDR1 and CDR2 are SGHAT and FQNNGV. The CDR3 is 13 amino acids. The V end was cut by 1 base, the J end by 6 bases, with 7 bases between. The CDR3 sequence: CASSLVLGNEQFF. CDR3 nucleotide sequence: TGTGCCAGCAGCTTAGTACTAGGCAATGAGCAGTTCTTC.

The chain combines TRBV2 with TRBJ1-1; D gene unclear. The CDR3 totals 10 residues. Trimming took off 4 bases at V and 5 bases at J, with 2 bases between the two ends. Germline V gives CDR1 SNHLY, CDR2 FYNNEI. The CDR3 DNA reads as TGTGCCAGCAGTGGGACTGAAGCTTTCTTT. This gives the protein CASSGTEAFF.

On this clone: Distinct nucleotide sequences in the sample also encode this CDR3. V gene TRBV27 combines with J gene TRBJ2-7; 7 bases match TRBD1. V shed 4 bases and J 3 bases; nucleotides not matched to a gene: 6. CDR3 length equals 14 residues. Germline CDR1 MNHEY, CDR2 SMNVEV (reference sequence). CDR3 loop: CASSSPAGGYEQYF. Here the CDR3 DNA reads TGTGCCAGCAGTTCCCCAGCAGGGGGCTACGAGCAGTACTTC.

This clone was observed a single time. The chain carries TRBV30 and TRBJ1-2; no reliable D call. Trimming cost V 3 bases and J 2 bases, with 10 bases left between them. Per the germline V gene, CDR1 is GTSNPN and CDR2 is SVGIG (reference sequence). The CDR3 spans 13 residues. The CDR3 is CAWSRTSNYGYTF. The CDR3 DNA follows: TGTGCCTGGAGCCGGACCAGCAACTATGGCTACACCTTC.

The chain links TRBV10-1 to TRBJ1-3; D call uncertain. CDR1 and CDR2 (germline): WNHNN, SYGVQD (reference sequence). Trimming removed 3 bases from V and 4 bases from J, with 4 bases in between. The CDR3 loop spans 12 amino acids. The DNA of the CDR3 is TGCGCCAGCAGTGATGTGGGAAACACCATATATTTT. Its translation: CASSDVGNTIYF.

This chain uses TRBV5-6 with TRBJ1-2; tentatively, D is TRBD1 (6 bases). Per the germline V gene, CDR1 is SGHDT and CDR2 is YYEEEE. The V end was cut by 0 bases, the J end by 4 bases, with 16 bases between. The CDR3 loop spans 16 amino acids. The CDR3 spells CASSLGIPGHPYGYTF. The CDR3 bases are TGTGCCAGCAGCTTGGGAATCCCGGGACACCCCTATGGCTACACCTTC.

This chain joins TRBV15 and TRBJ2-7, with D perhaps matching TRBD2 (5 bases). The V and J ends lost 0 bases and 3 bases respectively, with 15 bases between them. The germline gives CDR1 LNHNV, CDR2 YYDKDF (reference sequence). This CDR3 contains 16 residues. The CDR3 DNA follows: TGTGCCACCAGCAGAGATCTGGCGGGTCTGGGCTACGAGCAGTACTTC. This sequence encodes CATSRDLAGLGYEQYF.

The chain combines TRBV5-6 with TRBJ2-7, with 10 bases aligning to TRBD1. Germline V gene lookup returns CDR1 SGHDT and CDR2 YYEEEE. The CDR3 has 13 amino acids. V shed 2 bases and J 7 bases; nucleotides not matched to a gene: 3. The CDR3 DNA is TGTGCCAGCAGCTTAGACAGGGGGCAAGAGCAGTACTTC. Translating gives CASSLDRGQEQYF.

This chain connects TRBV5-1 to TRBJ2-5; possibly TRBD1 or TRBD2 for D (5 bases each). This CDR3 comprises 14 residues. Between the trimmed V and J ends, which lost 2 bases and 4 bases, there was a span of 12 bases. Germline-derived CDR1 and CDR2 are SGHRS and YFSETQ. The DNA of the CDR3 is TGCGCCAGCAGCTTAAAGGGACCAGGAGAGACCCAGTACTTC. It codes for CASSLKGPGETQYF.

This chain connects TRBV5-5 to TRBJ1-5; TRBD1 matches at 7 bases. The J segment lost 0 bases and the V segment lost 3 bases, leaving 3 bases of the junction unmatched. Germline lookup yields CDR1 SGHKS and CDR2 YYEKEE (reference sequence). The CDR3 sequence is 15 residues long. The CDR3 region has the DNA TGTGCCAGCAGCTCTACAGGGGATAGCAATCAGCCCCAGCATTTT. Protein: CASSSTGDSNQPQHF.

The rearrangement uses TRBV7-2 and TRBJ2-1, with TRBD2 matching 9 bases. The CDR3 length is 15 residues. With 5 bases clipped from V and 1 base from J, the junction kept 3 bases outside the gene matches. Germline CDR1 is SGHTA and CDR2 is FQGNSA. The CDR3 loop reads CASSLGLASYNEQFF. CDR3 coding DNA: TGTGCCAGCAGCCTGGGACTAGCATCCTACAATGAGCAGTTCTTC.

CDR3: CASSDPEGGDTGELFF. The CDR3 region has the DNA TGTGCCAGCAGTGATCCCGAGGGGGGGGACACCGGGGAGCTGTTTTTT. The chain combines TRBV25-1 with TRBJ2-2; D is possibly TRBD2 (7 bases). The length of the CDR3 is 16 residues. Germline values: CDR1 MGHDK, CDR2 SYGVNS. The V gene lost 3 bases and the J gene lost 3 bases, with 14 bases spanning the gap.

J is TRBJ2-7 and V is TRBV5-4; no reliable D call. Germline CDR1 SGHNT, CDR2 YYREEE (reference sequence). The CDR3 length is 14 residues. The V gene lost 0 bases and the J gene lost 2 bases, with 9 bases spanning the gap. CDR3 DNA: TGTGCCAGCAGCTTGGGAGGTTACACCTACGAGCAGTACTTC. Its translation: CASSLGGYTYEQYF.

This chain links TRBV7-2 with TRBJ1-4, with TRBD1 identical over 7 bases. CDR1 SGHTA and CDR2 FQGNSA come from the germline V gene. The CDR3 has 18 amino acids. V shed 6 bases and J 8 bases; nucleotides not matched to a gene: 21. The CDR3 sequence is CASSPGALHRGGREKLFF. The CDR3 nucleotides read TGTGCCAGCAGTCCCGGCGCCTTACACAGGGGCGGGAGGGAAAAACTGTTTTTT.

As to this clone: Different DNA sequences within this sample yield the same CDR3. The rearrangement joins TRBV6-6 to TRBJ1-6; 7 bases align to TRBD1. This CDR3 is built from 15 residues. The V gene's germline CDR1 is MNHNY and CDR2 SVGAGI (reference sequence). The V and J ends lost 6 bases and 0 bases, in that order; junction bases with no gene match: 2. The CDR3 region has the DNA TGTGCCAGCAGCGCAGGGGGCTCCTATAATTCACCCCTCCACTTT. Protein sequence: CASSAGGSYNSPLHF.

This chain joins TRBV9 and TRBJ2-1; 13 positions match TRBD2. The CDR3 runs to 18 residues. Germline V gene data show CDR1 as SGDLS and CDR2 as YYNGEE. V was clipped by 4 bases and J by 1 base; unmatched bases: 8. The CDR3 is CASSLGLAGLGSYNEQFF. The DNA for the CDR3 is TGTGCCAGCAGCCTGGGACTAGCGGGGTTAGGATCCTACAATGAGCAGTTCTTC.

This clone has a single count. This chain joins TRBV9 and TRBJ2-5; D call uncertain. The CDR3 is 13 residues long. CDR1 is SGDLS and CDR2 is YYNGEE in the germline V gene. The V gene lost 4 bases and the J gene lost 2 bases, with 9 bases spanning the gap. The CDR3: CASSPTPQETQYF. CDR3 DNA sequence: TGTGCCAGCAGCCCGACCCCTCAAGAGACCCAGTACTTC.

The chain links TRBV4-1 to TRBJ2-7; 7 bases are a match to TRBD1. The germline V gene encodes CDR1 MGHRA and CDR2 YSYEKL. V trimming: 0 bases; J trimming: 4 bases; junction bases outside the gene matches: 15. The CDR3 has 18 amino acids. DNA of the CDR3: TGCGCCAGCAGCCAAGAAGAAGGGAGACAGGGACCCTCTTACGAGCAGTACTTC. The encoded protein is CASSQEEGRQGPSYEQYF.

The chain uses TRBV5-1 and TRBJ2-7, with D unresolved. The CDR3 consists of 13 residues. Trimming removed 0 bases from V and 6 bases from J, with 10 bases in between. Germline loops: CDR1 SGHRS, CDR2 YFSETQ. The CDR3 sequence: CASSLELFGEQYF. For the CDR3, the DNA is TGCGCCAGCAGCTTGGAACTCTTTGGCGAGCAGTACTTC. The complete variable domain, with remaining parts taken from reference TRBV5-1 and TRBJ2-7, reads KAGVTQTPRYLIKTRGQQVTLSCSPISGHRSVSWYQQTPGQGLQFLFEYFSETQRNKGNFPGRFSGRQFSNSRSEMNVSTLELGDSALYLCASSLELFGEQYFGPGTRLTVT.